What follows are 31 T cell receptor beta chains derived from one specimen sequenced in a study of monozygotic twins with inflammatory bowel disease. No DNA is given; TCRdb re-called the 5' RACE reads and lists each CDR3 protein once. Its listing shows under 350,000 distinct CDR3 sequences. The sequenced material came from blood. Receptors were obtained from a human donor with ulcerative colitis or Crohn's disease, or a healthy co-twin of an affected twin (not recorded which).

The chain employs TRBV7-3 and TRBJ2-4; checking the TCRdb D call of TRBD2 is not possible without DNA. Germline V CDR1 and CDR2: SGHTA, FQGTGA. The CDR3 runs 21 residues. The CDR3 spells CASSLIGWASGDNLAKNIQYF.

The chain is built from TRBV29-1 and TRBJ1-5; the D gene TCRdb calls, TRBD1, cannot be checked with no DNA. The CDR3 is 13 residues long. CDR1 is SQVTM and CDR2 is ANQGSEA in the germline V gene. CDR3 protein: CSVGDSSNQPQHF.

The V and J genes are TRBV12-3 or TRBV12-4 and TRBJ2-1; TCRdb returns TRBD1, unconfirmable since there is no DNA. The CDR3 extends over 13 amino acids. CDR3 residues: CASRRQGPNEQFF.

The chain combines TRBV29-1 with TRBJ2-4; the D call from TCRdb, TRBD1, cannot be confirmed without DNA. The CDR3 totals 11 residues. Germline V gene lookup returns CDR1 SQVTM and CDR2 ANQGSEA. CDR3 sequence: CSALLRDTEYF.

The chain employs TRBV29-1 and TRBJ1-3. This CDR3 spans 12 amino acids. The germline CDR1 and CDR2 sequences are SQVTM and ANQGSEA. CDR3 residues: CSASDVGNTIYF.

This chain's CDR3 is CASSLGPIPNEQFF. The rearrangement joins TRBV5-1 to TRBJ2-1. The CDR3 consists of 14 residues. Per germline, CDR1 SGHRS and CDR2 YFSETQ.

This sequence joins TRBV5-1 and TRBJ1-5. CDR1 and CDR2 from the germline V gene are SGHRS and YFSETQ. The CDR3 covers 14 residues. The CDR3 reads CASSTGRSNQPQHF.

This chain uses TRBV20-1 with TRBJ1-2; lacking DNA, the TRBD1 call made by TCRdb goes unchecked. This CDR3 is 14 amino acids long. Germline CDR1 DFQATT, CDR2 SNEGSKA (reference sequence). CDR3 sequence: CSAIRQDRPFGYTF.

The chain joins TRBV5-6 to TRBJ2-6; there is no DNA to check the TCRdb D call of TRBD1. The germline V gene has CDR1 SGHDT and CDR2 YYEEEE. The CDR3 is 15 amino acids. This CDR3 reads CASSFLTAGANVLTF.

The rearrangement uses TRBV7-9 and TRBJ1-5; the D call of TRBD1 rests on TCRdb alone, since no DNA is present to check it. Germline CDR1 SEHNR, CDR2 FQNEAQ (reference sequence). CDR3 length: 16 amino acids. The CDR3 sequence is CASSLVGTRENQPQHF.

The rearrangement joins TRBV5-4 to TRBJ2-7; TCRdb designates TRBD2, a call that cannot be tested without DNA. CDR3 length equals 16 residues. Germline CDR1 reads SGHNT; CDR2 reads YYREEE (reference sequence). This CDR3 reads CASSLGSLAGAYEQYF.

V usage is TRBV4-3 and J usage is TRBJ2-1; there is no DNA to check the TCRdb D call of TRBD1. Germline CDR1 reads LGHNA; CDR2 reads YSLEER. CDR3 length equals 15 residues. CDR3 sequence reads: CASSQFRPGGGEQFF.

The CDR3 sequence is CASSSREGDSKETQYF. The chain couples TRBV9 to TRBJ2-5; TCRdb picks TRBD2, but there is no DNA to check that call. This CDR3 region has 16 residues. CDR1 and CDR2 (germline): SGDLS, YYNGEE. Combining the CDR3 with reference TRBV9 and TRBJ2-5 gives the whole variable domain DSGVTQTPKHLITATGQRVTLRCSPRSGDLSVYWYQQSLDQGLQFLIQYYNGEERAKGNILERFSAQQFPDLHSELNLSSLELGDSALYFCASSSREGDSKETQYFGPGTRLLVL.

The chain is built from TRBV20-1 and TRBJ2-1. This CDR3 spans 11 amino acids. The germline gives CDR1 DFQATT, CDR2 SNEGSKA (reference sequence). This CDR3 is CSAGKINEQFF.

The CDR3 sequence is CASSSQAGENYGYTF. The chain uses TRBV5-1 and TRBJ1-2; TCRdb reports TRBD1, a call that lacks DNA to check it against. Germline assignment: CDR1 SGHRS and CDR2 YFSETQ. CDR3 size: 15 residues.

This chain connects TRBV29-1 to TRBJ2-1; lacking DNA, the TRBD1 call made by TCRdb goes unchecked. The CDR3 consists of 12 residues. Germline-derived CDR1 and CDR2 are SQVTM and ANQGSEA. CDR3 amino acids: CSAGRDYNEQFF.

V and J are TRBV9 and TRBJ1-4; as DNA is missing, the TRBD1 call by TCRdb cannot be tested. This CDR3 is 13 amino acids long. CDR1 and CDR2 (germline): SGDLS, YYNGEE. The CDR3 protein is CASGTGNNEKLFF.

This chain uses TRBV9 with TRBJ2-7; TCRdb designates TRBD1, a call that cannot be tested without DNA. This CDR3 spans 15 amino acids. Germline V gene data show CDR1 as SGDLS and CDR2 as YYNGEE. CDR3 region: CASSVATGGHYEQYF. Based on the CDR3 plus reference TRBV9 and TRBJ2-7, the full variable domain is DSGVTQTPKHLITATGQRVTLRCSPRSGDLSVYWYQQSLDQGLQFLIQYYNGEERAKGNILERFSAQQFPDLHSELNLSSLELGDSALYFCASSVATGGHYEQYFGPGTRLTVT.

This sequence joins TRBV12-3 or TRBV12-4 and TRBJ2-6. This CDR3 contains 15 residues. CDR3: CASLGRRSGANVLTF.

The V call is TRBV6-5, the J call TRBJ1-6. This CDR3 region has 12 residues. Germline V gives CDR1 MNHEY, CDR2 SVGAGI. The CDR3 spells CASSYVGSPLHF.

This chain connects TRBV20-1 to TRBJ2-7; no DNA is available, so the TRBD2 call from TCRdb remains unchecked. The CDR3 runs 15 residues. The germline V gene has CDR1 DFQATT and CDR2 SNEGSKA (reference sequence). This CDR3 reads CSASRSSGSSREQYF.

The genes are TRBV12-3 or TRBV12-4 and TRBJ2-1; TCRdb proposes TRBD1, but this gene call is untestable without DNA. CDR3 length: 16 residues. The CDR3: CASRGGGVSSYNEQFF.

The rearrangement joins TRBV27 to TRBJ2-1. Germline lookup yields CDR1 MNHEY and CDR2 SMNVEV (reference sequence). The CDR3 contains 14 residues. The CDR3: CASSLLSLLNEQFF.

The rearrangement links TRBV28 to TRBJ1-5; TCRdb picks TRBD1, but there is no DNA to check that call. Germline CDR1 MDHEN, CDR2 SYDVKM. This CDR3 comprises 16 residues. The CDR3 loop is CASSPGDNFYGQPQHF.

The CDR3 protein is CSVETLAGGFEQYF. The V call is TRBV29-1, the J call TRBJ2-7; checking the TCRdb D call of TRBD2 is not possible without DNA. CDR1 SQVTM and CDR2 ANQGSEA come from the germline V gene. The CDR3 extends over 14 amino acids.

The rearrangement joins TRBV27 to TRBJ1-5; the D call of TRBD1 rests on TCRdb alone, since no DNA is present to check it. The CDR3 extends over 13 amino acids. Germline CDR1 is MNHEY and CDR2 is SMNVEV (reference sequence). CDR3 sequence reads: CASSSPLPQPQHF.

The CDR3 reads CASSPELNQPQHF. V is TRBV18 and J is TRBJ1-5. This CDR3 is built from 13 residues. Looked up from germline, CDR1 is KGHSH and CDR2 is LQKENI.

The chain couples TRBV4-3 to TRBJ1-5; TCRdb proposes TRBD1, but this gene call is untestable without DNA. CDR3 length equals 15 residues. Germline V CDR1 and CDR2: LGHNA, YSLEER. CDR3 region: CASSQDTGGNQPQHF.

V usage is TRBV14 and J usage is TRBJ1-1; TCRdb's D call of TRBD1 is untestable without DNA. The CDR3 sequence is 16 residues long. Per the germline V gene, CDR1 is SGHDN and CDR2 is FVKESK. The CDR3 loop reads CASSPWTGGMNTEAFF.

V usage is TRBV20-1 and J usage is TRBJ2-7; TCRdb's D call, TRBD1, is unchecked because there is no DNA. The length of the CDR3 is 14 residues. Germline CDR1 reads DFQATT; CDR2 reads SNEGSKA (reference sequence). The CDR3 here is CSATQGAPPLEQYF.

This rearrangement joins TRBV7-2 to TRBJ2-6; TCRdb reports TRBD2, a call that lacks DNA to check it against. Germline V gene data show CDR1 as SGHTA and CDR2 as FQGNSA. This CDR3 is 13 amino acids long. The CDR3 loop is CARRGTGANVLTF.